This T cell receptor (beta chain) was documented in a study of cytomegalovirus exposure and HLA in healthy donors. There are 17 residues in the CDR3. J lost 9 bases, V lost 5 bases, and 12 bases had no gene match. CDR1 is SGHNT, CDR2 YENEEA, per germline. This clone was recorded once. The PCR employed 60 Vbeta primers together with 13 Jbeta primers. The data were produced by immunoSEQ multiplex PCR, yet TCRdb's version contains in-frame clones alone and is incomplete. The sample shows approximately 220,000 clones, over 70% of them seen only once. This chain joins TRBV11-3 and TRBJ2-1, with TRBD2 identical over 14 bases. This receptor was identified in a boy aged 2-15 years in good health and CMV-seronegative. Sequencing used PBMCs. The CDR3 region is CASSPNAGTSGGSEQFF. CDR3 sequence (DNA): TGTGCCAGCAGCCCTAACGCCGGGACTAGCGGGGGAAGTGAGCAGTTCTTC.